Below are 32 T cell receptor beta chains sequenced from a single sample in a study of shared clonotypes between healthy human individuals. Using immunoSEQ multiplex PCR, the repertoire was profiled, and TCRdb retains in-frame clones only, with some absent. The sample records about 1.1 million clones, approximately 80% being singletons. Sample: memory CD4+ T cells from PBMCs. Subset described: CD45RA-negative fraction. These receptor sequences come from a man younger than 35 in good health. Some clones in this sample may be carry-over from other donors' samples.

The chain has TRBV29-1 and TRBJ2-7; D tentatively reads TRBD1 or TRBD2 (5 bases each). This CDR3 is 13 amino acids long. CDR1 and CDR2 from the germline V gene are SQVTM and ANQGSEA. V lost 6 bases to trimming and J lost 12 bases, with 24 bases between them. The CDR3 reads CSVLKSGTAHRYF. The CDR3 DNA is TGCAGCGTCCTTAAGAGTGGGACGGCGCACCGGTACTTC.

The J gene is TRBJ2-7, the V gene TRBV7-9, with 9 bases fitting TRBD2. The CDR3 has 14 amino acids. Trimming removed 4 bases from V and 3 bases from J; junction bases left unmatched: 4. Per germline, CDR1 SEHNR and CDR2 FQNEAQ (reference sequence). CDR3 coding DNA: TGTGCCAGCAGCTATAGCGGGAGTGGCTACGAGCAGTACTTC. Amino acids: CASSYSGSGYEQYF.

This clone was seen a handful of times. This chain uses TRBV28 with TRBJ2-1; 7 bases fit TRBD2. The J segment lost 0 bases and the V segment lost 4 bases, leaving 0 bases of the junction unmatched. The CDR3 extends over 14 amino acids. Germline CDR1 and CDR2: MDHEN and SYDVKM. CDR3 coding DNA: TGTGCCAGCAGTTCGGGGGGCTCCTACAATGAGCAGTTCTTC. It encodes CASSSGGSYNEQFF.

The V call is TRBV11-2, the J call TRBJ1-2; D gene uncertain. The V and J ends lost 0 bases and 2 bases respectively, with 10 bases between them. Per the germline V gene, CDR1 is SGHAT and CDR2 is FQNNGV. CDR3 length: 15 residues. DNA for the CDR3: TGTGCCAGCAGCTTAGATCCAGACGGGAACTATGGCTACACCTTC. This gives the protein CASSLDPDGNYGYTF.

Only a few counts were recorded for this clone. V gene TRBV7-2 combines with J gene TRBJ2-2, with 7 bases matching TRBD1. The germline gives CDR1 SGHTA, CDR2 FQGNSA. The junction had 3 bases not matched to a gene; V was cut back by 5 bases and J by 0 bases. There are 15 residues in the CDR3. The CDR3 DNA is TGTGCCAGCAGCCTGACAGGGACGAACACCGGGGAGCTGTTTTTT. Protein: CASSLTGTNTGELFF.

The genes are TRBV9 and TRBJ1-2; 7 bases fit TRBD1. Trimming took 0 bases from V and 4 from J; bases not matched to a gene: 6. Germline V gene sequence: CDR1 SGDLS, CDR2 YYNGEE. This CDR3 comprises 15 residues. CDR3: CASSVVSQGVYGYTF. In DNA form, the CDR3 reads TGTGCCAGCAGCGTAGTAAGTCAGGGGGTCTATGGCTACACCTTC.

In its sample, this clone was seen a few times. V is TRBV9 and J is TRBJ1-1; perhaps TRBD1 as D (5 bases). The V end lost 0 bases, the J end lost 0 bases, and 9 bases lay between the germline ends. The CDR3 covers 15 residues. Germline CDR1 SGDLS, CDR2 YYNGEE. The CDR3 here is CASSVDGGLNTEAFF. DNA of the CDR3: TGTGCCAGCAGCGTAGATGGGGGGTTGAACACTGAAGCTTTCTTT.

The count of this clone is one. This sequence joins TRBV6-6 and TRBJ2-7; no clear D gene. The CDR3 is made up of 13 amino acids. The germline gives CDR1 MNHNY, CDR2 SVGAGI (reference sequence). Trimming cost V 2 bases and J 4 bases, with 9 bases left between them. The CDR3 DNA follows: TGTGCCAGCAGTTACCAGAGTGGTTACGAGCAGTACTTC. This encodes CASSYQSGYEQYF.

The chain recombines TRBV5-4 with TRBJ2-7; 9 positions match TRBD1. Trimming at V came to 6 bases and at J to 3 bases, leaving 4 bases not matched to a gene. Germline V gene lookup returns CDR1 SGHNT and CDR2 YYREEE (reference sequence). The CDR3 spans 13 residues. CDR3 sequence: CASKGQGGYEQYF. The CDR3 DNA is TGTGCCAGCAAGGGACAGGGAGGCTACGAGCAGTACTTC.

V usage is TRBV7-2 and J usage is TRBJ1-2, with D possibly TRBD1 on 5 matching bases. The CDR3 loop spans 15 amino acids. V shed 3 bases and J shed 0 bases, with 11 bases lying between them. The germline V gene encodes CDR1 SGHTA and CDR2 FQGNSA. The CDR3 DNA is TGTGCCAGCAGCTTCGGGACGGCAGCTAACTATGGCTACACCTTC. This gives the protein CASSFGTAANYGYTF.

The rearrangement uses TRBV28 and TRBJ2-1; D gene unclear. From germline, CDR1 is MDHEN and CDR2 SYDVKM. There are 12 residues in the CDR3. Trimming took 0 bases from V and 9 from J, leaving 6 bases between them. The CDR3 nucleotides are TGTGCCAGCAGTTTATGGTTGACTGAGCAGTTCTTC. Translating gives CASSLWLTEQFF. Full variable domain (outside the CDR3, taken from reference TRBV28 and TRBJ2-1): DVKVTQSSRYLVKRTGEKVFLECVQDMDHENMFWYRQDPGLGLRLIYFSYDVKMKEKGDIPEGYSVSREKKERFSLILESASTNQTSMYLCASSLWLTEQFFGPGTRLTVL.

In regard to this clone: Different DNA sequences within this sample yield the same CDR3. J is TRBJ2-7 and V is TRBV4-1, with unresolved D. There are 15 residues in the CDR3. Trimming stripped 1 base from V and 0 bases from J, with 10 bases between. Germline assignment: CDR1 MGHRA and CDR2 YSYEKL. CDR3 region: CASSQGLASSYEQYF. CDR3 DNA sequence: TGCGCCAGCAGCCAAGGGCTCGCTAGCTCCTACGAGCAGTACTTC.

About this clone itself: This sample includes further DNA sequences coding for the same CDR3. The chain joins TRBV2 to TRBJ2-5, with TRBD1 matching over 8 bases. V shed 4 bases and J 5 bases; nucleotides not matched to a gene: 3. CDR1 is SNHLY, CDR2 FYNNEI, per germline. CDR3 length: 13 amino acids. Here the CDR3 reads CASSAGGRETQYF. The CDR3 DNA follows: TGTGCCAGCAGTGCAGGGGGCCGCGAGACCCAGTACTTC.

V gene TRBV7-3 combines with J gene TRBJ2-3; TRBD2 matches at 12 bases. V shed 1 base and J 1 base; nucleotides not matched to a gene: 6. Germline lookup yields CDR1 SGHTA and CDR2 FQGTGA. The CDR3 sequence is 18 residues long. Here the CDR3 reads CASSLRVLAGGGTDTQYF. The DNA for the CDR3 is TGTGCCAGCAGCTTAAGGGTCCTAGCGGGAGGGGGCACAGATACGCAGTATTTT.

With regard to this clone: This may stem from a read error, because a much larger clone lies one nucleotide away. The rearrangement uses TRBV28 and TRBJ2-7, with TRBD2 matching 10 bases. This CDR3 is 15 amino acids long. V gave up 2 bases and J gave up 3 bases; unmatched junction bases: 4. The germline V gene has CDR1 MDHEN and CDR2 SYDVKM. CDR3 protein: CASSLGPSGSYEQYF. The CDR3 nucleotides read TGTGCCAGCAGTTTAGGTCCTAGCGGGAGCTACGAGCAGTACTTC.

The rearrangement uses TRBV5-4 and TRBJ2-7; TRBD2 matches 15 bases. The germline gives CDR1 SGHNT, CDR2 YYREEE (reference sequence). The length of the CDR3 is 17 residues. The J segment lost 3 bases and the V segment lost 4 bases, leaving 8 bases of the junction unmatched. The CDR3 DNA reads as TGTGCCAGCAGCCCAGGGACTAGCGGGAGGCGAGGCTACGAGCAGTACTTC. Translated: CASSPGTSGRRGYEQYF.

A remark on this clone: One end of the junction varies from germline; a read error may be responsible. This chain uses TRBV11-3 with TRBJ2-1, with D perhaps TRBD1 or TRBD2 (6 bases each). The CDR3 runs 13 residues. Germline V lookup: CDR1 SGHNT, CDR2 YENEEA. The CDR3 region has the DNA TGTGCCAGCAGCCTAGAACGGGGGCAGGAGCAGTTCTTC. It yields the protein CASSLERGQEQFF.

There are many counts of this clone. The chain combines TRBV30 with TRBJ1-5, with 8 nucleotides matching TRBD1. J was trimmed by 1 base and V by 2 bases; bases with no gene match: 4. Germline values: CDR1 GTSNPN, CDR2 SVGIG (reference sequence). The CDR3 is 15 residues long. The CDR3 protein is CAWSRQGSSNQPQHF. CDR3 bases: TGTGCCTGGAGTAGACAGGGGAGCAGCAATCAGCCCCAGCATTTT.

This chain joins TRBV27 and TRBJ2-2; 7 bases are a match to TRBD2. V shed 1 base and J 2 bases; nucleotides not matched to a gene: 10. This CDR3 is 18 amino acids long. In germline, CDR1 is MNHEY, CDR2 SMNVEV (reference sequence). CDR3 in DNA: TGTGCCAGCAGTTTATACCCCGGTGGGAGGGGCAACACCGGGGAGCTGTTTTTT. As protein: CASSLYPGGRGNTGELFF.

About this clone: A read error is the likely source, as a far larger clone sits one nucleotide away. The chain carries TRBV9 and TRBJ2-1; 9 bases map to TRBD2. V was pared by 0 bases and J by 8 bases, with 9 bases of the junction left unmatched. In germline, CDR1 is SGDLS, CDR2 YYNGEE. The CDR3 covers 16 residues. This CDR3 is CASSVDPAGGYDEQFF. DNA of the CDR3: TGTGCCAGCAGCGTAGATCCAGCGGGAGGTTACGATGAGCAGTTCTTC.

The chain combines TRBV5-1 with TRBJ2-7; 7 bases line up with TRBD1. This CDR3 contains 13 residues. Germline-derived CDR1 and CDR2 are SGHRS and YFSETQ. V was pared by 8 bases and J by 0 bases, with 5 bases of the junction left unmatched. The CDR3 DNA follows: TGCGCCAGTCACCGGGACAGCTCCTACGAGCAGTACTTC. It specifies CASHRDSSYEQYF.

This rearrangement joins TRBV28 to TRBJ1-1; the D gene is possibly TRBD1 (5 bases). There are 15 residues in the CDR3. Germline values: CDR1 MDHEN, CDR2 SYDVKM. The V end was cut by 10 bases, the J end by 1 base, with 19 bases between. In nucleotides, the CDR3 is TGTGCCACCAAAGGGGTACTGGGAGAGAACACTGAAGCTTTCTTT. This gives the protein CATKGVLGENTEAFF.

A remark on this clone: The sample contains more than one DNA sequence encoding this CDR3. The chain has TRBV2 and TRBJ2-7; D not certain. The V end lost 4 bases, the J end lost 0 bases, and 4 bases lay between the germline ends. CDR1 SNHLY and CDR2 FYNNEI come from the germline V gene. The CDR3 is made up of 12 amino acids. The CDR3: CASSASSYEQYF. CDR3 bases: TGTGCCAGCAGTGCCTCCTCCTACGAGCAGTACTTC.

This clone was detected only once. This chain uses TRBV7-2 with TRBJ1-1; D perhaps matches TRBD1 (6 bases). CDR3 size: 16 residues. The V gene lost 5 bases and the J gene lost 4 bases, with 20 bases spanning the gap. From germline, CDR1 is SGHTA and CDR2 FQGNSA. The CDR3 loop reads CASSLGLGASGTEAFF. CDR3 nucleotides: TGTGCCAGCAGCCTCGGCCTGGGGGCCTCGGGCACTGAAGCTTTCTTT.

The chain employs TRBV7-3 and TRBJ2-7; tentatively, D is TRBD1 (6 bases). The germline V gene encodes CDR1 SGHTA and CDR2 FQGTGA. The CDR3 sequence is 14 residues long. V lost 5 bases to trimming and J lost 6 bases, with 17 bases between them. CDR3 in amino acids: CASSPGRGIGEQYF. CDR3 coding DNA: TGTGCCAGCAGCCCGGGTAGGGGGATAGGCGAGCAGTACTTC.

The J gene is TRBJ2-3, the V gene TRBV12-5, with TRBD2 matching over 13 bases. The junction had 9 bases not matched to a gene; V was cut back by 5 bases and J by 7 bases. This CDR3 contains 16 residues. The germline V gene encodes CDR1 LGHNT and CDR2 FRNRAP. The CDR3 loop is CASGPPGTSGIYTQYF. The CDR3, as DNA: TGTGCTAGTGGTCCCCCCGGGACTAGCGGGATTTATACGCAGTATTTT.

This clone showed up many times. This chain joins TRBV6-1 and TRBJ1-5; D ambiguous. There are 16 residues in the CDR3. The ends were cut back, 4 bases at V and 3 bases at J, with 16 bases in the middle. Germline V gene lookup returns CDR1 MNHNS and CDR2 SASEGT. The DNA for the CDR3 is TGTGCCAGCAGTGGAGGGCCGACCAGTTCCAATCAGCCCCAGCATTTT. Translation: CASSGGPTSSNQPQHF.

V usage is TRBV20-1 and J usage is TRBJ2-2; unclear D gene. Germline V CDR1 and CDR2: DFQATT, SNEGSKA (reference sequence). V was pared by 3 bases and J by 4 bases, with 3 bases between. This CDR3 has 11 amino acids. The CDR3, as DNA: TGCAGTGCTAGCGGCACCGGGGAGCTGTTTTTT. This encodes CSASGTGELFF.

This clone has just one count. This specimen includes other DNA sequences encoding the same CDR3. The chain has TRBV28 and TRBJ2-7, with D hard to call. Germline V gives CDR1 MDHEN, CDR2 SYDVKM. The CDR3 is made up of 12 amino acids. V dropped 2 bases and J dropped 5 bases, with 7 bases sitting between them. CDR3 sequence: CASSLVGHEQYF. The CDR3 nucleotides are TGTGCCAGCAGTTTAGTGGGTCACGAGCAGTACTTC.

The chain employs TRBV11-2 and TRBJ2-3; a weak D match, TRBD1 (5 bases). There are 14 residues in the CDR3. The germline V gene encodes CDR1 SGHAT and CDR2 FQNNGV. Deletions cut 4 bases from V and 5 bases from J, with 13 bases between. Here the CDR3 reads CASSWGTVGDTQYF. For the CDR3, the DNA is TGTGCCAGCAGCTGGGGCACGGTGGGAGATACGCAGTATTTT.

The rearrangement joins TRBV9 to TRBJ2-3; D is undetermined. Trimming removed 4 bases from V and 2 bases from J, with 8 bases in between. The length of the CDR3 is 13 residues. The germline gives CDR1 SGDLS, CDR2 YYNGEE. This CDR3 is CASSPISTDTQYF. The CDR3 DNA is TGTGCCAGCAGCCCCATCTCCACAGATACGCAGTATTTT. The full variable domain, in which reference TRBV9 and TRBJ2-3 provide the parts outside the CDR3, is DSGVTQTPKHLITATGQRVTLRCSPRSGDLSVYWYQQSLDQGLQFLIQYYNGEERAKGNILERFSAQQFPDLHSELNLSSLELGDSALYFCASSPISTDTQYFGPGTRLTVL.

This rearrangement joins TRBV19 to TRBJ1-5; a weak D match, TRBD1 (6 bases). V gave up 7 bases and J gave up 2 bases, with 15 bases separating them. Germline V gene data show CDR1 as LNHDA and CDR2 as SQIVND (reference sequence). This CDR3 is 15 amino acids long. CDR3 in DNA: TGTGCCAGTACAGTACAGTCAGGGGGCAATCAGCCCCAGCATTTT. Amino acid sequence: CASTVQSGGNQPQHF. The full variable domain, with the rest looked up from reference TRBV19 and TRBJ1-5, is DGGITQSPKYLFRKEGQNVTLSCEQNLNHDAMYWYRQDPGQGLRLIYYSQIVNDFQKGDIAEGYSVSREKKESFPLTVTSAQKNPTAFYLCASTVQSGGNQPQHFGDGTRLSIL.